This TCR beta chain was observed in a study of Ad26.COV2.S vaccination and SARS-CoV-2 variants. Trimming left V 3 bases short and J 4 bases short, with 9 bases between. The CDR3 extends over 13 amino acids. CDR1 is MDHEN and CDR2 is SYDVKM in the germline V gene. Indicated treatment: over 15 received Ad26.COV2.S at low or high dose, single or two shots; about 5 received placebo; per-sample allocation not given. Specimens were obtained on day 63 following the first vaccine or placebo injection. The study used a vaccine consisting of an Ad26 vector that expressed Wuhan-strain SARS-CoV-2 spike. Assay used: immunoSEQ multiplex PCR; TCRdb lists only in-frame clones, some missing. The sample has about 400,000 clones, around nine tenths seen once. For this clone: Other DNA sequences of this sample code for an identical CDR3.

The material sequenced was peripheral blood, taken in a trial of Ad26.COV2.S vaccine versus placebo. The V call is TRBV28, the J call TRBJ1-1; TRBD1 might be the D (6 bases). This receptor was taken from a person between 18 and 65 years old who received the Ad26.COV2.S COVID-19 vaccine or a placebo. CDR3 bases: TGTGCCAGCAGTTTTCAGGACAGCACTGAAGCTTTCTTT. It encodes CASSFQDSTEAFF.